This T cell receptor beta chain stems from a study of T cell responses to AZD1222 COVID-19 vaccine. To note about this clone: Antigen unknown.

The study, taken as a whole, reports: A rise in Spike-specific TCR breadth and depth followed two AZD1222 doses. Donors skewed white British and female; clonal diversity was possibly underestimated. Reports say nearly half of spike-specific TCRs go after unmutated variant regions.

This CDR3 is 12 amino acids long. Germline V gene data show CDR1 as SNHLY and CDR2 as FYNNEI. V was clipped by 2 bases and J by 14 bases, with 10 bases between them. Here immunoSEQ multiplex PCR was the method, and the copy in TCRdb shows in-frame clones only, minus some. The sample lists approximately 200,000 clones, around 94% occurring once. This sequence was found in an adult who received the MenACWY meningococcal vaccine as a control. The source was peripheral blood, collected 28 days after the second dose of the MenACWY control vaccine. The chain uses TRBV2 and TRBJ1-6; D gene unclear. The CDR3: CASSEPTGALHF. The CDR3, as DNA: TGTGCCAGCAGTGAACCCACCGGCGCCCTCCACTTT.